The 7 T cell receptor beta chains given below trace back to one sample, sequenced in a study of T cells in Graves' hyperthyroidism and ophthalmopathy. RNA transcripts served as the template for amplifying TCR beta CDR3 regions. When the TCR CDR3 underwent first-round RT-PCR, the HTBI primer set was used. Via MiXCR, TCRdb re-called the multiplex PCR reads, giving one row per CDR3 protein. The sample carries about 180,000 distinct CDR3 sequences, about 17% recorded once. The sample consisted of blood. All receptors derive from a woman aged 45-65 years with Graves' hyperthyroidism.

In this sample, this clonotype turned up many times. In nucleotides, the CDR3 is TGTGCCAGCAGCGTACCGACTAGCGGGCCGGGTGATGAGCAGTTCTTC. As protein: CASSVPTSGPGDEQFF. The rearrangement uses TRBV9 and TRBJ2-1; 10 positions agree with TRBD2. Germline V gene sequence: CDR1 SGDLS, CDR2 YYNGEE. The CDR3 consists of 16 residues. V trimming: 1 base; J trimming: 8 bases; junction bases outside the gene matches: 9.

V and J are TRBV6-5 and TRBJ2-3; possibly TRBD2 for D (6 bases). Per germline, CDR1 MNHEY and CDR2 SVGAGI. The V and J ends lost 0 bases and 4 bases respectively, with 20 bases between them. CDR3 length: 18 residues. The CDR3 reads CASSYSRRVPHSADTQYF. The CDR3, as DNA: TGTGCCAGCAGTTACTCGAGGAGGGTCCCCCACAGCGCAGATACGCAGTATTTT.

The chain has TRBV12-3 or TRBV12-4 and TRBJ2-7, with TRBD2 identical over 11 bases. The CDR3 spans 16 residues. Trimming removed 7 bases from V and 6 bases from J; junction bases left unmatched: 14. The CDR3 bases are TGTGCCAGCACCCCGGGACTAGCGGAGCCAAGTTTCGAGCAGTACTTC. This codes for CASTPGLAEPSFEQYF.

This clonotype was detected many times. The chain joins TRBV7-3 to TRBJ2-1; D is perhaps TRBD2 (6 bases). The germline V and J ends were trimmed by 6 bases and 0 bases, with 12 bases remaining between them. CDR3 length equals 15 residues. Germline CDR1 reads SGHTA; CDR2 reads FQGTGA. CDR3 residues: CASSLGGPSYNEQFF. In DNA, the CDR3 is TGTGCCAGCAGTTTGGGGGGACCCTCCTACAATGAGCAGTTCTTC.

This clonotype was seen more than once but under ten times. One end of the junction does not line up with germline, which may come from a read error. The J gene is TRBJ2-5, the V gene TRBV7-7, with 11 bases aligning to TRBD2. Germline V gene lookup returns CDR1 SSHAT and CDR2 FNYEAQ (reference sequence). This CDR3 is 16 amino acids long. The CDR3 sequence is CASSLSLAGGQETQYF. The DNA of the CDR3 is TGTGCTAGCAGCTTGTCGCTAGCGGGGGGCCAAGAGACCCAGTACTTC.

This clonotype has ten or more counts. CDR3 in amino acids: CSAPLWGSNTDTQYF. CDR3 in DNA: TGCAGTGCTCCACTGTGGGGCAGCAACACAGATACGCAGTATTTT. This sequence joins TRBV20-1 and TRBJ2-3; TRBD1 might be the D (5 bases). Germline V gives CDR1 DFQATT, CDR2 SNEGSKA (reference sequence). The CDR3 totals 15 residues. V was pared by 5 bases and J by 2 bases, with 17 bases between.

This sequence joins TRBV20-1 and TRBJ2-7; 12 positions match TRBD1. The CDR3 extends over 16 amino acids. Looked up from germline, CDR1 is DFQATT and CDR2 is SNEGSKA (reference sequence). V lost 4 bases and J lost 4; bases outside the gene matches: 11. The CDR3 region is CSAKKIGTGGQYEQYF. The CDR3 DNA follows: TGCAGTGCTAAGAAAATAGGGACAGGGGGCCAATACGAGCAGTACTTC.